The TCR beta chain described here comes from a study of graft-versus-host responses after intestinal transplantation (dated by TCRdb to the early 2020s). Concerning the study at large: Recipients received multivisceral, liver-intestinal, or isolated intestinal transplants. A peak of at least 4% donor T cells among recipient peripheral blood mononuclear cells was the definition used for donor T cell macrochimerism. Alloreactive clones were identified by sequencing pre-transplant mixed lymphocyte reaction products and comparing these products with unstimulated pre-transplant donor and recipient T cells. Anti-thymocyte globulin induction was given to all recipients, followed by maintenance tacrolimus and steroids for roughly 3 years. Graft-versus-host and host-versus-graft alloreactive T cell clones were tracked in the graft, circulation and bone marrow after intestinal transplantation using bulk TCR-beta CDR3 sequencing. Of the 20 to 30 intestinal transplant recipients enrolled in the cohort, one of whom was a retransplant, a few patients without pretransplant specimens were excluded. Rather than being sequenced by the commercial service, samples from a few later patients were sequenced in-house on an Illumina MiSeq and processed with MiXCR. The research as a whole found: In the allografts of patients with donor T cell macrochimerism, GvH to HvG T cell clonal ratios were high. GvH clones were detected in recipient bone marrow, and some of these GvH clones were observed earlier in ileal mucosa or blood, consistent with an intestinal mucosal origin. The relatively low number and heterogeneity of intestinal transplant patients limited the conclusions. Early after transplant, declines in HvG clones were associated with peak levels of circulating GvH clones.

Receptor libraries were prepared by the immunoSEQ multiplex PCR assay. For most patients, genomic DNA was isolated using the Qiagen DNeasy Blood and Tissue Kit and was shipped frozen to Adaptive Biotechnologies for TCR sequencing. For most patients, genomic DNA was subjected to high-throughput TCR-beta CDR3 sequencing by Adaptive Biotechnologies. Turning to the authors' computational methods: TCR sequencing data for some 19 patients were retrieved from Adaptive's ImmunoSEQ software; a few other patients were processed with MiXCR and VDJtools. CD4 versus CD8 sorting errors were corrected by removing sequences found in both subsets at a frequency ratio below 5:1. CDR3 nucleotide sequences shared between donor and recipient were removed because the origin of such sequences could not be assigned. Alloreactive clones required at least 2-fold expansion over unstimulated cells and minimum CFSE-low frequency of 0.002% (template counts) or 0.001% (read counts). Clones were considered mappable if detected in sequenced pre-transplant spleen, lymph node, or MLR CFSE-low populations of the donor or recipient. Cumulative frequency of alloreactive clones was calculated as a percentage of all sequences weighted by copy number. TCRdb's version of the immuneACCESS table is confined to in-frame rearrangements and falls short of the full clone set. An unresolved V gene accounts for under half of the shortfall where checked; the remainder is of unknown origin. The DNA was the basis for D and trimming; V, J and clone size are from that table. This sample gives approximately 130,000 clones in total; around 94% of them show up just once. Around 0.15% of the sample is taken by the ten largest.

Based on the germline V gene, the CDR1 and CDR2 sequences are MNHNS and SASEGT. Trimming removed 1 base from V and 4 bases from J, leaving 10 bases between the germline ends. From its cysteine to its phenylalanine, the CDR3 spans 14 amino acids. The only DNA kept is the CDR3, 42 bases in frame from the first base. Regarding this clone: Its antigen specificity is not known. Base qualities are not recorded, but no much larger clone differs from it by a single base.

The time point label for this specimen denotes: cells obtained before transplantation from donor or recipient. CD3+CD4+ and CD3+CD8+ populations were FACS-sorted from unstimulated pre-transplant donor and recipient cells taken from spleen or lymph nodes. This receptor was identified in a human donor who received an intestinal transplant. The V gene is TRBV6-1 and the J gene is TRBJ1-1, with an unclear D gene assignment. Sequencing used unstimulated CD4+ T cells sorted from spleen or lymph node cells, obtained before intestinal transplant. The CDR3 region reads CASSEDRRFTEAFF. The nucleotides read TGTGCCAGCAGTGAAGACCGCAGATTCACTGAAGCTTTCTTT.